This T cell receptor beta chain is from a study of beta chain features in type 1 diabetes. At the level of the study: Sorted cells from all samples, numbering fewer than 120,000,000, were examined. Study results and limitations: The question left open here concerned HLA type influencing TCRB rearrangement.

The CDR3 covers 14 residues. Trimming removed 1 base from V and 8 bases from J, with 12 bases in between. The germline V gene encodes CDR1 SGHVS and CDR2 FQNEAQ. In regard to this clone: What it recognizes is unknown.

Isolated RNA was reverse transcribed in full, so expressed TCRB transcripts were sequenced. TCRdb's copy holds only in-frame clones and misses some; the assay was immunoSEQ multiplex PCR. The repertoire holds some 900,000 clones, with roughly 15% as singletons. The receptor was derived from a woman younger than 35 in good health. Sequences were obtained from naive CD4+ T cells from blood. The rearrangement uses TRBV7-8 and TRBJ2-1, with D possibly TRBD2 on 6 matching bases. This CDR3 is CASSLGRAGYEQFF. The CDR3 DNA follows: TGTGCCAGCAGCTTAGGGCGCGCGGGGTATGAGCAGTTCTTC.